Given below is one TCR delta chain in context. The antigen remains undetermined. The junction and the germline gene differ at one end; a read error may be behind it. Germline assignment: CDR1 TSWWSYY and CDR2 QGS. This CDR3 is built from 19 residues. The record originates from a study of Vδ1+ human thymocytes. Thymocytes were sorted as CD3+ TCRVdelta1+ TCRVdelta2- after alphabeta T cell depletion. The study, taken as a whole, reports: Highly polyclonal TRG and TRD repertoires with Gaussian CDR3 length distributions appeared in thymus. Unlike peripheral blood Vdelta1+ controls, thymic delta-chain sequences included roughly 22% Vdelta2 and few Vdelta3. TRD repertoires were essentially private, unlike widely shared TRG clonotypes. The authors advised highly purified populations and single-cell validation.

The template was reverse-transcribed extracted RNA. The CDR3 regions were amplified by multiplex PCR from V-gene primers to a constant-region primer. TCRdb re-called the multiplex PCR reads via CATT. The sample has 45,000 to 60,000 delta-chain clones; roughly 15% are singletons. The source material was Vdelta1+ gamma-delta thymocytes from the thymus. Specified subset: FACS-sorted CD3+ TCRalphabeta- TCRVdelta1+ TCRVdelta2- thymocytes. The chain couples TRDV1 to TRDJ1; D is perhaps TRDD2 (5 bases). The TCR was taken from a boy in the first two years of life who had congenital heart surgery. The CDR3 coding sequence is TGTGCTCTTGGGAAACTTCCGCATGAGTCCGTACAAGCCACCGATAAACTCATCTTT. The encoded protein is CALGKLPHESVQATDKLIF.